This T cell receptor beta chain was identified in a study of vaccination effects on CD4 cells after COVID-19 (dated by TCRdb to 2021 to 2024). The study in broad terms: Across the study, the median time from the second dose to post-vaccine sampling was 72 days (range 14 to 241). SARS-CoV-2 spike-specific CD4+ TCR repertoires were compared before and after mRNA vaccination in COVID-19 convalescent patients and in infection-naive vaccine recipients. In the study, cultures from other donors were sequenced using the Oncomine TCR Beta short-read assay on an Illumina iSeq 100. Altogether, 10 COVID-19 convalescent patients and a handful of SARS-CoV-2-naive healthy vaccine recipients made up the full study.

The CDR3 contains 15 residues, cysteine and phenylalanine counted. Only CDR3 DNA remains: 45 bases, in frame from the first base. Clipping removes 3 bases from V and 5 bases from J, with 7 as the unmatched junction base count. CDR1 and CDR2 are drawn from the germline V gene: SGHVS, FQNEAQ. Note on this clone: No cognate antigen has been identified for it. No clone much larger than this one lies a single base away; base qualities are absent.

The receptor library was made with the immunoSEQ multiplex PCR assay. DNA from the cultured and isolated CD4+ T cells underwent TCR beta CDR3 sequencing. The study's own analysis went as follows. Non-productive TCR sequences were discarded, and reads were trimmed to the CDR3 region, with only CDR3s of 7 or more amino acids retained. Antigen-specific clonotypes were identified with the MANAFEST web app by comparing expansion in peptide wells against reference cultures. To count as positive, a clone had to show expansion at FDR<0.05 compared with the reference and with all other wells, an odds ratio above 5, and a frequency above 0.1% in two replicate wells. A clonotype was called cross-reactive if it was significantly expanded both in SARS-CoV-2 spike wells and in at least one common cold coronavirus spike condition. CDR3 similarity was assessed by Levenshtein distance using the stringdist R package, and unrooted trees were constructed with ape in R 3.6.1. The clones in this table, taken by TCRdb from immuneACCESS, are in-frame only. Not every clone is retained; where verified, under half of the shortfall comes from an unresolved V gene, and the cause of the rest is unknown. For V, J and clone size, that table is used; D and trimming come from the DNA. Counted in this sample were roughly 71,000 clones; 70% to 90% of them appeared once. The ten largest clones take up 1.2% of the sample.

In the ViraFEST assay, PBMC were stimulated with viral peptide pools, and antigen-specific CD4+ T cell clonotypes were then identified by expansion using TCR sequencing. After less than eleven days of culture, CD4+ T cells were isolated with the EasySep CD4+ T cell isolation kit. Two doses of either the BNT162b2 or the mRNA-1273 mRNA SARS-CoV-2 vaccine were administered to participants. Negative nucleocapsid antibody results before and after vaccination confirmed that the healthy vaccine recipients had no prior SARS-CoV-2 infection. Under 2.5 million PBMC per well were cultured with 9 to 10 ug/ml peptides in IMDM containing 5% human AB serum, approximately 9.1 IU/ml IL-2 and gentamicin. Half of the culture medium was replaced with fresh IL-2-containing medium on days 3 and 7. Unless noted otherwise, every peptide stimulation condition was grown in triplicate wells. Using Ficoll-Paque Plus gradient centrifugation, PBMC were separated from whole blood and then either used fresh or cryopreserved at -140C. The spike proteins of SARS-CoV-2 and of the common cold coronaviruses HCoV-NL63, HCoV-OC43 and HCoV-229E were spanned by overlapping peptide pools. Genomic DNA was extracted from cultured CD4+ T cells with the QIAamp micro DNA kit.

The full study reports these points: Clones induced by infection and clones induced by vaccination both contracted markedly at late timepoints after vaccination, which fits with T cell responses waning over time. In healthy vaccine recipients, vaccine-induced clones were almost all SARS-CoV-2 mono-reactive, with only 1 of 255 being cross-reactive with common cold coronaviruses. The study was limited by a small number of convalescent patients, and early post-infection timepoints were lacking.

The V and J segments used are TRBV7-8 and TRBJ2-5, and 9 junction bases match TRBD2. Source: CD4+ T cells from PBMCs cultured with HCoV-229E spike peptides, taken after COVID-19 vaccination. In light of the paper, this sample's cell subset or site label describes: HCoV-229E spike overlapping peptide pool stimulation. The clonotype was recovered from a human donor who received a COVID-19 vaccine. The CDR3 in this case is CASSFSGGGGETQYF. The sequenced DNA is TGTGCCAGCAGCTTTAGCGGGGGTGGAGGGGAGACCCAGTACTTC. The full variable domain, with segments outside the CDR3 supplied by the reference TRBV7-8 and TRBJ2-5 proteins, appears as GAGVSQSPRYKVAKRGQDVALRCDPISGHVSLFWYQQALGQGPEFLTYFQNEAQLDKSGLPSDRFFAERPEGSVSTLKIQRTQQEDSAVYLCASSFSGGGGETQYFGPGTRLLVL.